One sample yielded the 10 T cell receptor beta chains listed below, sequenced in a study of blood T cell repertoires in COVID-19. Repertoires were generated with immunoSEQ multiplex PCR, while TCRdb's copy carries only in-frame clones and drops some. The sample contains about 98,000 clones, 82% of which appear only once. Sequencing was performed on peripheral blood. These receptors were obtained from a man aged 70-80 years with active or convalescent COVID-19.

CDR3 in DNA: TGCGCCAGCAGCCAAGATTGGGGCAGCTATAATTCACCCCTCCACTTT. Translating gives CASSQDWGSYNSPLHF. The J gene is TRBJ1-6, the V gene TRBV4-1, with D possibly being TRBD1 (5 bases). The V and J ends lost 0 bases and 3 bases respectively, with 9 bases between them. CDR3 length: 16 residues. Germline V gene sequence: CDR1 MGHRA, CDR2 YSYEKL.

In this sample, this clone turned up a few times. V gene TRBV5-1 combines with J gene TRBJ2-4; 7 positions match TRBD1. The ends lost 1 base at V and 5 bases at J; junction bases unmatched: 9. This CDR3 spans 16 amino acids. The germline V gene has CDR1 SGHRS and CDR2 YFSETQ. This chain's CDR3 is CASSLRAMGQQNIQYF. CDR3 coding DNA: TGCGCCAGCAGCTTGCGGGCTATGGGACAGCAAAACATTCAGTACTTC. Full variable domain (missing parts from reference TRBV5-1 and TRBJ2-4): KAGVTQTPRYLIKTRGQQVTLSCSPISGHRSVSWYQQTPGQGLQFLFEYFSETQRNKGNFPGRFSGRQFSNSRSEMNVSTLELGDSALYLCASSLRAMGQQNIQYFGAGTRLSVL.

This chain connects TRBV7-6 to TRBJ1-1; perhaps TRBD1 as D (6 bases). Germline V lookup: CDR1 SGHVS, CDR2 FNYEAQ. The ends were cut back, 5 bases at V and 4 bases at J, with 11 bases in the middle. CDR3 size: 13 residues. CDR3 sequence reads: CASSRQASTEAFF. The DNA of the CDR3 is TGTGCCAGCAGCCGACAGGCTAGCACTGAAGCTTTCTTT.

V gene TRBV11-3 combines with J gene TRBJ1-1, with TRBD1 identical over 7 bases. J gave up 6 bases and V 5 bases, and 3 bases lay outside the gene matches. CDR3 length equals 12 residues. The germline CDR1 and CDR2 sequences are SGHNT and YENEEA. The CDR3 loop reads CASSQGTAEAFF. Here the CDR3 DNA reads TGTGCCAGCAGCCAAGGGACAGCTGAAGCTTTCTTT.

The count of this clone is one. The chain joins TRBV7-3 to TRBJ2-3; 8 bases map to TRBD2. The germline gives CDR1 SGHTA, CDR2 FQGTGA. The CDR3 has 14 residues. Trimming cost V 5 bases and J 1 base; bases outside gene matches: 2. Here the CDR3 reads CASSPSGRTDTQYF. DNA for the CDR3: TGTGCCAGCAGCCCTAGCGGGCGCACAGATACGCAGTATTTT. The full variable domain, its missing parts supplied by reference TRBV7-3 and TRBJ2-3, is GAGVSQTPSNKVTEKGKYVELRCDPISGHTALYWYRQSLGQGPEFLIYFQGTGAADDSGLPNDRFFAVRPEGSVSTLKIQRTERGDSAVYLCASSPSGRTDTQYFGPGTRLTVL.

The chain recombines TRBV2 with TRBJ1-2, with 9 bases matching TRBD1. This CDR3 spans 14 amino acids. V was pared by 6 bases and J by 3 bases, with 5 bases of the junction left unmatched. Germline V lookup: CDR1 SNHLY, CDR2 FYNNEI. The CDR3 protein is CASSRQGVDYGYTF. In DNA, the CDR3 is TGTGCCAGCAGCAGACAGGGGGTGGACTATGGCTACACCTTC.

This rearrangement joins TRBV5-1 to TRBJ1-3; 7 bases are a match to TRBD1. The CDR3 consists of 13 residues. Germline trimming cut 4 bases from V and 8 bases from J; bases unmatched to any gene: 6. Germline values: CDR1 SGHRS, CDR2 YFSETQ. CDR3 nucleotide sequence: TGCGCCAGCAGCCTACAGGGGTTAGACACCATATATTTT. Its protein is CASSLQGLDTIYF.

This clone was seen a handful of times. This chain connects TRBV6-1 to TRBJ2-5, with 11 bases identical to TRBD1. V dropped 2 bases and J dropped 5; count of bases not matched to a gene: 7. Germline CDR1 and CDR2: MNHNS and SASEGT. This CDR3 region has 16 residues. Here the CDR3 reads CASSEMRDRGLETQYF. DNA for the CDR3: TGTGCCAGCAGTGAAATGCGGGACAGGGGGTTGGAGACCCAGTACTTC.

V gene TRBV19 combines with J gene TRBJ2-1, with a tentative D call TRBD2 (6 bases). The CDR3 has 13 amino acids. Germline CDR1 and CDR2: LNHDA and SQIVND (reference sequence). Between the trimmed V and J ends, which lost 3 bases and 10 bases, there was a span of 13 bases. CDR3 DNA: TGTGCCAGTAGTATTGCGGGACCCGGAGAGCAGTTCTTC. It encodes CASSIAGPGEQFF.

V is TRBV18 and J is TRBJ2-6; D is possibly TRBD1 (6 bases). V was cut by 5 bases and J by 0 bases, with 17 bases left in between. The CDR3 covers 18 residues. Germline CDR1 is KGHSH and CDR2 is LQKENI. This CDR3 is CASSGATGLSSGANVLTF. In nucleotides, the CDR3 is TGTGCCAGCTCAGGGGCGACAGGCCTTAGCTCTGGGGCCAACGTCCTGACTTTC.